The T cell receptor beta chain under discussion was sequenced for a study of blood T cell repertoires in COVID-19. Study-wide context: The United States, Italy and Spain supplied acute and convalescent COVID-19 samples. PBMCs, B-cell-depleted T cells, or T cells provided the cDNA or gDNA that made up the material.

Unmatched junction bases numbered 7, after V lost 4 bases and J lost 7 bases. This CDR3 has 15 residues. Germline CDR1 is SGHNT and CDR2 is YYREEE (reference sequence). In the original workflow: Estimation of nucleated cell counts relied on the amplification of reference gene primers. The repertoire was sequenced with immunoSEQ multiplex PCR; TCRdb's copy has only in-frame clones and lacks some. The V and J calls and the clone size are those of that table, but D and trimming were determined from the DNA. The sample lists some 300,000 clones, around 86% occurring once. The clonotype originates from a man in his 70s with acute or convalescent COVID-19. The sample was peripheral blood. This chain connects TRBV5-4 to TRBJ1-5; 11 bases map to TRBD1. DNA of the CDR3: TGTGCCAGCAGCCTGGACAGGGGGCTTGGGCAGCCCCAGCATTTT. Translating gives CASSLDRGLGQPQHF.